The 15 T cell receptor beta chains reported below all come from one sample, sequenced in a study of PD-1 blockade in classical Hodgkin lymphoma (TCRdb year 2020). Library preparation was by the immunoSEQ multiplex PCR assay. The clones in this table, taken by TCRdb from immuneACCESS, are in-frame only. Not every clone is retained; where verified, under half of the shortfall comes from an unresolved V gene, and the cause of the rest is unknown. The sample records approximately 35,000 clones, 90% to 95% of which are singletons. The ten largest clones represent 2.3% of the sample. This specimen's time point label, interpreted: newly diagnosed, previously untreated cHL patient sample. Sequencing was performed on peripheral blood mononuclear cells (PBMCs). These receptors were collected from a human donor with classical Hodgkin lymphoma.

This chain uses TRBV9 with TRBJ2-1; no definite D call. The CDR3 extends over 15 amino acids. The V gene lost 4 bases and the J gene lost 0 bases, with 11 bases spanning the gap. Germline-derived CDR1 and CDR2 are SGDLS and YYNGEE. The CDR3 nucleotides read TGTGCCAGCAGCCTAGGCCCGAGCTCCTACAATGAGCAGTTCTTC. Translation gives CASSLGPSSYNEQFF.

The CDR3 DNA follows: TGTGCCAGCATCCACAGGGGAAGCACAGATACGCAGTATTTT. Amino acids: CASIHRGSTDTQYF. V usage is TRBV28 and J usage is TRBJ2-3, with 7 bases lining up with TRBD1. V dropped 7 bases and J dropped 0; count of bases not matched to a gene: 4. The CDR3 has 14 amino acids. From germline, CDR1 is MDHEN and CDR2 SYDVKM.

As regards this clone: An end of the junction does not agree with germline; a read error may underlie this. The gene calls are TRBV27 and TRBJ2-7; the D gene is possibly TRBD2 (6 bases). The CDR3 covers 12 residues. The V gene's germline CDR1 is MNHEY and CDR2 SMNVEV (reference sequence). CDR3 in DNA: TGTGGCAGCGGGCGAAACTCCTACGAGCAGTACTTC. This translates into CGSGRNSYEQYF.

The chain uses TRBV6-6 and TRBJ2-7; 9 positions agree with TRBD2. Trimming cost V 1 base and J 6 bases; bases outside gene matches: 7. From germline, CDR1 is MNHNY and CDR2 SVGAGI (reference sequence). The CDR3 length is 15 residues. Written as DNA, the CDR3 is TGTGCCAGCAGTTACTTGTCTAGCGGGATGGGCGAGCAGTACTTC. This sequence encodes CASSYLSSGMGEQYF.

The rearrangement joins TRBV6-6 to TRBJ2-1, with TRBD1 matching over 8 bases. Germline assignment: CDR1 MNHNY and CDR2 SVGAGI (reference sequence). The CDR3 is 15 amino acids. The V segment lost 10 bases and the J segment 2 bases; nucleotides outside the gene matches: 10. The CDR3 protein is CATTTGGRTYNEQFF. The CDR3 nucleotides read TGTGCCACTACCACAGGGGGTAGAACCTACAATGAGCAGTTCTTC.

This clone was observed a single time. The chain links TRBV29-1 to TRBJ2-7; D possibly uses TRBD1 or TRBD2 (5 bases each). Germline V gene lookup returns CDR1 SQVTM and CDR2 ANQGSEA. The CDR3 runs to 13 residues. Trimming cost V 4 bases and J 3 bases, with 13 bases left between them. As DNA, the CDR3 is TGCAGCGTTGGGGACGGGAACGTCTACGAGCAGTACTTC. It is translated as CSVGDGNVYEQYF.

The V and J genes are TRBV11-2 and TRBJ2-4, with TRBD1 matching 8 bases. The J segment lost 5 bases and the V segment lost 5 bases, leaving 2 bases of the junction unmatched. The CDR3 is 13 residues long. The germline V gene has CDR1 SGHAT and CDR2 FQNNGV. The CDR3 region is CASSPDRENIQYF. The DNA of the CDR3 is TGTGCCAGCAGCCCGGACAGGGAAAACATTCAGTACTTC.

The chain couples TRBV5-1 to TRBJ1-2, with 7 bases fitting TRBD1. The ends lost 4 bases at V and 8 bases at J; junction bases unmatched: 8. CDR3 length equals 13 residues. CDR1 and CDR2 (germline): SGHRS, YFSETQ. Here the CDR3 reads CASSATGERGYTF. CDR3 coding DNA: TGCGCCAGCAGCGCAACAGGGGAACGAGGCTACACCTTC.

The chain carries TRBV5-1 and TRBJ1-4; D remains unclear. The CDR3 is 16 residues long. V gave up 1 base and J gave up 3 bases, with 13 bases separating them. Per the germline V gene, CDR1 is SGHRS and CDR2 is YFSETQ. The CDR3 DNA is TGCGCCAGCAGCTTGAATCCAAGACTGGCTAATGAAAAACTGTTTTTT. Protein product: CASSLNPRLANEKLFF.

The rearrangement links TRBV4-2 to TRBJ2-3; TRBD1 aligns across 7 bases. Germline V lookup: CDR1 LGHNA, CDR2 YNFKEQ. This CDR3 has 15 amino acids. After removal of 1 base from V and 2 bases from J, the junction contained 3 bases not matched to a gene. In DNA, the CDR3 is TGTGCCAGCAGCCAAGGGACAGGCCACACAGATACGCAGTATTTT. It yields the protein CASSQGTGHTDTQYF.

The CDR3 DNA sequence: TGTGCCAGCAGGAGAGGGCTGTCGAACACCGGGGAGCTGTTTTTT. Residues: CASRRGLSNTGELFF. The V and J genes are TRBV27 and TRBJ2-2; a weak D match, TRBD2 (5 bases). V was pared by 6 bases and J by 0 bases, with 11 bases between. Germline V CDR1 and CDR2: MNHEY, SMNVEV (reference sequence). The CDR3 contains 15 residues.

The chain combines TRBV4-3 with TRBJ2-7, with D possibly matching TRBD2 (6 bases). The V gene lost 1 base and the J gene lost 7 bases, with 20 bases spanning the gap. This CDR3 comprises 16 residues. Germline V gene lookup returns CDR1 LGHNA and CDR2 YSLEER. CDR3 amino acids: CASSQVRGTLTGEQYF. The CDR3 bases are TGCGCCAGCAGCCAAGTGCGCGGGACGCTTACCGGGGAGCAGTACTTC.

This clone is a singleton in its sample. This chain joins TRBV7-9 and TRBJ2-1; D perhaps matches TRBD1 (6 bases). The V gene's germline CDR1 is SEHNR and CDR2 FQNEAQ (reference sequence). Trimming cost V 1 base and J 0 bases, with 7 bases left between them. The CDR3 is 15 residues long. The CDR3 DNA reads TGTGCCAGCAGCTTAGGGACAGTCTCCTACAATGAGCAGTTCTTC. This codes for CASSLGTVSYNEQFF.

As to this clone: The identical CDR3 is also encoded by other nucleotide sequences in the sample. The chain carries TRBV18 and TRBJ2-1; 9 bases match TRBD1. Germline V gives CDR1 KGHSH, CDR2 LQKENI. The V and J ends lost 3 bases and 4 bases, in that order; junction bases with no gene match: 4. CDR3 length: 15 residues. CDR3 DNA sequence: TGTGCCAGCTCACCCGGACAGGGGAGGTACAATGAGCAGTTCTTC. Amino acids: CASSPGQGRYNEQFF.

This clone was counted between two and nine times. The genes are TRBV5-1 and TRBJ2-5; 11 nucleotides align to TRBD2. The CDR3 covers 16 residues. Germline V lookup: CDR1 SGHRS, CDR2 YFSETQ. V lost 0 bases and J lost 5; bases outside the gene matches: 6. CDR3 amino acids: CASSLAPSGGLETQYF. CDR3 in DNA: TGCGCCAGCAGCTTGGCCCCTAGCGGGGGGTTGGAGACCCAGTACTTC.